Listed below are T cell receptor beta chains from one sample, sequenced in a study of T-cell reconstitution after alpha-beta-depleted transplantation in children. TCRdb itself ran the PCR reads through MiXCR, one entry per CDR3 protein. Among around 700,000 distinct CDR3 sequences, around 13% were seen once, and the ten largest hold around 0.8%. The specimen comprised PBMCs, sampled before TCRalphabeta/CD19-depleted stem cell transplant. The source is a girl aged 2 to 10 with congenital amegakaryocytic thrombocytopenia, due to receive a stem cell transplant. CDR3s include the opening cysteine and the closing phenylalanine or tryptophan. The D gene is left open where the match is weak. Size values are once, few and many counts, or a class for expanded clones, and some rows have none.

TRBJ1-5,TRBV29-1,.,many,CSVGEGFNQPQHF,TGCAGCGTTGGGGAGGGGTTTAATCAGCCCCAGCATTTT
TRBJ2-5,TRBV28,.,few,CASSAAATQETQYF,TGTGCCAGCAGTGCAGCGGCCACTCAAGAGACCCAGTACTTC
TRBJ2-5,TRBV5-1,.,.,CASSLRQGEEKTQYF,TGCGCCAGCAGCTTAAGGCAAGGGGAGGAGAAGACCCAGTACTTC
TRBJ2-7,TRBV5-1,.,.,CASSFGQGRPYEQYF,TGCGCCAGCAGCTTTGGCCAGGGCAGACCCTACGAGCAGTACTTC
TRBJ1-6,TRBV20-1,.,once,CSARDWAENSPLHF,TGCAGTGCTAGAGATTGGGCAGAAAATTCACCCCTCCACTTT
TRBJ1-6,TRBV20-1,.,many,CSARDTGSPLHF,TGCAGTGCTAGAGATACAGGGTCACCCCTCCACTTT
TRBJ2-5,TRBV28,TRBD2,many,CASSLTLAGVGKTQYF,TGTGCCAGCAGTTTAACTCTAGCGGGAGTGGGGAAGACCCAGTACTTC
TRBJ1-6,TRBV4-1,.,many,CASSQGQAVNSPLHF,TGCGCCAGCAGCCAAGGACAGGCCGTAAATTCACCCCTCCACTTT
TRBJ1-2,TRBV7-6,.,few,CASSSLSDLSGYTF,TGTGCCAGCAGCTCGCTATCAGATCTCTCCGGCTACACCTTC
TRBJ2-5,TRBV6-1,.,.,CASSGTPDSEETQYF,TGTGCCAGCAGTGGAACCCCCGACTCAGAAGAGACCCAGTACTTC
TRBJ1-4,TRBV20-1,.,.,CSAMSPRGEDNEKLFF,TGCAGTGCTATGTCCCCCCGGGGGGAGGATAATGAAAAACTGTTTTTT
TRBJ2-7,TRBV27,.,few,CASSITGRGKEQYF,TGTGCCAGCAGCATAACGGGCCGGGGGAAGGAGCAGTACTTC
TRBJ2-1,TRBV5-4,TRBD2,few,CASSPLVAGGYNEQFF,TGTGCCAGCAGCCCTCTCGTGGCGGGGGGTTACAATGAGCAGTTCTTC
TRBJ2-5,TRBV5-1,TRBD1,.,CASSLIGRGRSEETQYF,TGCGCCAGCAGCTTGATTGGCAGGGGGCGCAGTGAAGAGACCCAGTACTTC
TRBJ2-6,TRBV5-1,.,many,CASSPDAAGANVLTF,TGCGCCAGCAGCCCAGACGCGGCTGGGGCCAACGTCCTGACTTTC
TRBJ2-1,TRBV28,TRBD2,.,CASRPGLAGVGMFF,TGTGCCAGCAGGCCGGGACTAGCGGGAGTTGGCATGTTCTTC
TRBJ1-5,TRBV28,.,many,CASSSGAVGNQPQHF,TGTGCCAGCAGTTCCGGGGCGGTGGGCAATCAGCCCCAGCATTTT